Described below is a single T cell receptor beta chain sequence and its context. Per the original methods: Quantification of nucleated cells was approximated via reference gene primer amplification. The method was immunoSEQ multiplex PCR; TCRdb's version includes in-frame clones alone and lacks a portion of them. Clone size and V and J calls were adopted from that table, with D and trimming inferred from the DNA. This repertoire shows under 200,000 clones, approximately 88% found once; its top ten account for 2.9%. This record belongs to a study of blood T cell repertoires in COVID-19. The CDR3 has 15 amino acids. The germline CDR1 and CDR2 sequences are SNHLY and FYNNEI. After removal of 6 bases from V and 2 bases from J, the junction contained 6 bases not matched to a gene.

This clonotype originated in a woman aged 60-75 years with acute or convalescent COVID-19. The V call is TRBV2, the J call TRBJ1-5; 8 nucleotides match TRBD1. Sequenced sample: peripheral blood. DNA for the CDR3: TGTGCCAGCAGCCGACAGGGGACTGGCAATCAGCCCCAGCATTTT. Residues: CASSRQGTGNQPQHF.